This TCR beta chain was identified in a study of T-cell reconstitution after alpha-beta-depleted transplantation in children. General study findings and limits: Reportedly, roughly two months post-transplant, alpha-beta T cells arose from several hundred expanded graft clones. Counts and diversity of T cells one year after transplant came mostly from newly produced T cells. Several patients had high TCRbeta diversity at day 60; it came from surviving recipient T cells and thymic progenitors.

Unique molecular identifiers featured in how the TCRbeta library was prepared. In TCRdb, the PCR reads were re-called with MiXCR into one record per CDR3 protein. In the table there are about 200,000 distinct CDR3 sequences, around 7.7% of which are singletons. The germline V gene encodes CDR1 DFQATT and CDR2 SNEGSKA (reference sequence). The CDR3 has 13 amino acids. After removal of 7 bases from V and 4 bases from J, the junction contained 6 bases not matched to a gene. This clonotype was seen more than once but under ten times. Its antigen is as yet unknown. The rearrangement links TRBV20-1 to TRBJ2-1; TRBD2 aligns across 8 bases. Material: PBMCs, mostly from graft donor cells, obtained 360 days after TCRalphabeta/CD19-depleted stem cell transplant. This clonotype was sampled from a male patient aged 2-9 years who had a stem cell transplant for acute myeloid leukemia, so the T cells may come from the graft donor. CDR3 DNA sequence: TGCAGTGATCGGTTAGCGGGGTACAATGAGCAGTTCTTC. Translation: CSDRLAGYNEQFF.